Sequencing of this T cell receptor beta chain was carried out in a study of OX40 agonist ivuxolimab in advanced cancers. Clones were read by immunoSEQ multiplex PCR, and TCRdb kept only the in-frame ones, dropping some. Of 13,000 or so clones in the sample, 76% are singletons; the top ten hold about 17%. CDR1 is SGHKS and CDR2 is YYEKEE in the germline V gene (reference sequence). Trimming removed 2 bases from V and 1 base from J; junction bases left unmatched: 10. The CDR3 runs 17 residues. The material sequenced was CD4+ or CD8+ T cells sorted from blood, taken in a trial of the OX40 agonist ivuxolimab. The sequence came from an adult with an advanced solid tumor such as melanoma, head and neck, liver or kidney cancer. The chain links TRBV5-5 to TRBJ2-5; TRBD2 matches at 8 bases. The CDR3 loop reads CASSLAGAPHPQETQYF. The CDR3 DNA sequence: TGTGCCAGCAGCTTAGCGGGGGCCCCTCACCCCCAAGAGACCCAGTACTTC.